This TCR beta chain derives from a study of T cells in localized non-small cell lung cancer. The repertoire was sequenced with immunoSEQ multiplex PCR; TCRdb's copy has only in-frame clones and lacks some. This sample yields more than 15,000 clones, of which approximately 90% are seen a single time; around 28% belongs to the top ten. The sequence was collected from a female donor over 55 with stage III squamous cell lung carcinoma. Source: peripheral blood, taken before any cancer treatment.

CDR3 DNA: TGTGCCAGCAGTAAGAGGACTAGCGGGGGTGTTACGCAGTATTTT. It is translated as CASSKRTSGGVTQYF. V is TRBV6-1 and J is TRBJ2-3, with 13 bases matching TRBD2. Losses at the gene ends were 5 bases for V and 8 bases for J; bases not matched to a gene: 7. Germline V gives CDR1 MNHNS, CDR2 SASEGT. The CDR3 sequence is 15 residues long.